This T cell receptor beta chain was identified in a study of CD8+CD57+ T cells in acquired aplastic anemia. The study, taken as a whole, reports: Patients and controls had in common around 29 CD8+ CDR3 sequences.

A note on this clonotype: What it binds is unknown.

Patients included in sequencing had previously demonstrated CD8+CD57+ cell expansion by flow cytometry. Receipt of therapy had not occurred in any patient by the time of blood sampling. The TCR beta profiling, which covered VDJ combination and CDR3 sequence, was carried out using genomic DNA as the template. TCRdb passed the reads through MiXCR, listing each CDR3 protein once. The data hold approximately 220,000 distinct CDR3 sequences, with 40% to 50% observed a single time. V lost 6 bases and J lost 4; bases outside the gene matches: 10. Germline CDR1 and CDR2: DFQATT and SNEGSKA (reference sequence). The CDR3 sequence is 14 residues long.

The V call is TRBV20-1, the J call TRBJ2-3; TRBD1 aligns across 7 bases. Specimen: sorted CD4+, CD8+, or CD8+CD57+ T cells (not recorded which) from PBMCs. The sequence came from a human donor with aplastic anemia. The CDR3 nucleotides are TGCAGTGCGAGACCAGGGGGTTCAGCAGATACGCAGTATTTT. Its translation: CSARPGGSADTQYF.